This is a list of T cell receptor beta chains from one sample in a study of shared clonotypes between healthy human individuals. The data were produced by immunoSEQ multiplex PCR, yet TCRdb's version contains in-frame clones alone and is incomplete. The sample lists some 790,000 clones; roughly 72% were seen once. The specimen sequenced was memory CD4+ T cells sorted from blood. Receptors were obtained from a young woman in good health. Both conserved end residues are part of each CDR3. The order of the fields is J gene, clone size, V gene, D gene, CDR3 protein, CDR3 DNA. A D gene is named only where the DNA matches it firmly. For some rows the clone size is stated as once, few or many, or as a class when expanded; others skip it.

TRBJ2-6,-,TRBV5-1,-,CASSLEAGASSGANVLTF,TGCGCCAGCAGCTTGGAGGCAGGGGCTAGCTCTGGGGCCAACGTCCTGACTTTC
TRBJ2-1,-,TRBV6-5,TRBD1,CASSYRDRMYNEQFF,TGTGCCAGCAGTTACCGGGACAGGATGTACAATGAGCAGTTCTTC
TRBJ2-3,-,TRBV7-2,TRBD2,CASTPRLAGTFSSTDTQYF,TGTGCCAGCACCCCCCGACTAGCGGGAACGTTTTCTAGCACAGATACGCAGTATTTT
TRBJ1-1,-,TRBV18,TRBD1,CASSPNERTGGRTEAFF,TGTGCCAGCTCACCAAATGAGAGGACAGGGGGCAGGACTGAAGCTTTCTTT
TRBJ2-1,-,TRBV7-3,TRBD2,CASSLTGTSDRAEQFF,TGTGCCAGCAGCTTAACGGGGACTAGCGACCGGGCTGAGCAGTTCTTC
TRBJ1-3,-,TRBV6-6,-,CASRGEGTRSGNTIYF,TGTGCCAGCAGAGGAGAGGGCACCCGCTCTGGAAACACCATATATTTT
TRBJ1-5,few,TRBV2,TRBD1,CASSEGDRPQHF,TGTGCCAGCAGTGAGGGGGACAGGCCCCAGCATTTT
TRBJ2-1,few,TRBV4-2,-,CASSPGTDYYNEQFF,TGTGCCAGCAGCCCTGGGACCGATTACTACAATGAGCAGTTCTTC
TRBJ2-3,-,TRBV6-4,TRBD2,CASRRTSGNSDTQYF,TGTGCCAGCAGGAGGACTAGCGGGAATTCAGATACGCAGTATTTT
TRBJ2-2,few,TRBV4-2,TRBD2,CASSQEPTGLALAGELFF,TGTGCCAGCAGCCAAGAGCCGACGGGACTAGCGTTGGCCGGGGAGCTGTTTTTT
TRBJ1-1,once,TRBV27,-,CASSLRENTEAFF,TGTGCCAGCAGTTTACGGGAGAACACTGAAGCTTTCTTT
TRBJ1-1,-,TRBV2,-,CASSLEDERNTEAFF,TGTGCCAGCAGTTTAGAGGACGAGCGAAACACTGAAGCTTTCTTT
TRBJ1-2,-,TRBV6-1,TRBD1,CASRATRGGAYGYTF,TGTGCCAGCAGGGCGACGAGAGGGGGCGCCTATGGCTACACCTTC
TRBJ2-7,few,TRBV5-1,-,CASSLGQNSYEQYF,TGCGCCAGCAGCTTGGGGCAGAACTCCTACGAGCAGTACTTC
TRBJ1-3,-,TRBV6-5,-,CASSYSRGGGNTIYF,TGTGCCAGCAGTTACTCCAGGGGAGGTGGAAACACCATATATTTT
TRBJ1-2,-,TRBV13,-,CASSPRDRNYGYTF,TGTGCCAGCAGCCCCCGGGACCGAAACTATGGCTACACCTTC
TRBJ2-3,-,TRBV5-1,TRBD1,CASSIGTVSTDTQYF,TGCGCCAGCAGTATAGGGACAGTAAGCACAGATACGCAGTATTTT
TRBJ2-1,-,TRBV6-5,-,CASRNNNEQFF,TGTGCCAGCAGGAACAACAATGAGCAGTTCTTC
TRBJ2-2,-,TRBV10-1,TRBD2,CASKGGSGELFF,TGCGCCTCCAAGGGAGGGTCCGGGGAGCTGTTTTTT
TRBJ2-1,many,TRBV19,-,CASSATGALSNEQFF,TGTGCCAGTAGTGCGACAGGCGCCCTCTCCAATGAGCAGTTCTTC
TRBJ2-3,-,TRBV7-3,-,CASSPGRVSTDTQYF,TGTGCCAGCAGCCCCGGCCGCGTGAGCACAGATACGCAGTATTTT
TRBJ2-1,-,TRBV4-1,-,CASSPRTATEQFF,TGCGCCAGCAGCCCCCGGACTGCCACCGAGCAGTTCTTC
TRBJ2-5,-,TRBV7-6,-,CASSLASQETQYF,TGTGCCAGCAGCTTAGCTTCCCAAGAGACCCAGTACTTC
TRBJ2-5,once,TRBV4-1,TRBD1,CASSQVQGVETQYF,TGCGCCAGCAGCCAAGTTCAGGGGGTCGAGACCCAGTACTTC
TRBJ1-3,-,TRBV11-2,TRBD1,CASSPRTGFIGNTIYF,TGTGCCAGCAGCCCCAGGACAGGTTTTATCGGAAACACCATATATTTT
TRBJ2-1,-,TRBV4-1,-,CASSSLTGAAYNEQFF,TGCGCCAGCAGCTCCCTAACGGGAGCAGCCTACAATGAGCAGTTCTTC
TRBJ2-7,-,TRBV29-1,-,CSVGFGSGGGQYF,TGCAGCGTTGGTTTCGGGAGTGGTGGTGGGCAGTACTTC
TRBJ2-7,-,TRBV21-1,-,CASSRWVPASRNIEQYF,TGTGCCAGCAGCCGATGGGTGCCGGCTTCTAGGAATATAGAGCAGTACTTC
TRBJ1-1,-,TRBV30,-,CAGLGGFTEAFF,TGTGCCGGCCTGGGAGGGTTCACTGAAGCTTTCTTT
TRBJ1-2,once,TRBV9,TRBD1,CASSGTGTGYGYTF,TGTGCCAGCAGCGGAACCGGGACAGGCTATGGCTACACCTTC
TRBJ1-5,-,TRBV27,-,CASSLLGGSAGQPQHF,TGTGCCAGCAGTTTATTAGGGGGATCTGCCGGCCAGCCCCAGCATTTT
TRBJ2-1,-,TRBV11-3,TRBD1,CASSLDSGTGGYNEQFF,TGTGCCAGCAGCTTAGACTCAGGGACAGGAGGTTACAATGAGCAGTTCTTC
TRBJ2-6,-,TRBV5-1,-,CASSLTGTRSSGANVLTF,TGCGCCAGCAGCCTTACCGGGACCCGGAGCTCTGGGGCCAACGTCCTGACTTTC
TRBJ1-2,once,TRBV19,-,CASSRTDYGYTF,TGTGCCAGTAGTCGTACGGACTATGGCTACACCTTC
TRBJ2-7,-,TRBV4-1,-,CASSQGGVRYEQYF,TGTGCCAGCAGCCAGGGCGGGGTACGATACGAGCAGTACTTC
TRBJ1-4,-,TRBV5-1,TRBD1,CASSLGQSTNEKLFF,TGCGCCAGCAGCCTGGGACAGTCAACTAATGAAAAACTGTTTTTT